The present entry profiles one T cell receptor (beta chain) with its context. Its antigen remains unidentified. The data are from a study of shared clonotypes between healthy human individuals. Sequencing used immunoSEQ multiplex PCR; TCRdb keeps in-frame clones, though not all of them. Among about 1.5 million clones listed, 95% to 99% were seen once. The CDR3 contains 17 residues. Trimming at V came to 2 bases and at J to 3 bases, leaving 8 bases not matched to a gene. The germline V gene encodes CDR1 SGHTA and CDR2 FQGTGA. Study conclusions and caveats: Sharing across four donors was highest in naive CD4 (around 5%) and lowest in memory CD8 (approximately 0.4%). The rarefaction results pointed to incomplete sorted-subset sequencing despite large depth. Estimated richness was generally greater in naive than memory subsets.

V is TRBV7-3 and J is TRBJ2-1; 9 bases map to TRBD1. Sequenced: naive CD4+ T cells sorted from blood. Subset denoted: CD45RA+ positively selected. The receptor was derived from a man younger than 40 in good health. The CDR3 DNA is TGTGCCAGCAGCTTATCCTTCGGACAGGGGCGCTACAATGAGCAGTTCTTC. Its translation is CASSLSFGQGRYNEQFF.